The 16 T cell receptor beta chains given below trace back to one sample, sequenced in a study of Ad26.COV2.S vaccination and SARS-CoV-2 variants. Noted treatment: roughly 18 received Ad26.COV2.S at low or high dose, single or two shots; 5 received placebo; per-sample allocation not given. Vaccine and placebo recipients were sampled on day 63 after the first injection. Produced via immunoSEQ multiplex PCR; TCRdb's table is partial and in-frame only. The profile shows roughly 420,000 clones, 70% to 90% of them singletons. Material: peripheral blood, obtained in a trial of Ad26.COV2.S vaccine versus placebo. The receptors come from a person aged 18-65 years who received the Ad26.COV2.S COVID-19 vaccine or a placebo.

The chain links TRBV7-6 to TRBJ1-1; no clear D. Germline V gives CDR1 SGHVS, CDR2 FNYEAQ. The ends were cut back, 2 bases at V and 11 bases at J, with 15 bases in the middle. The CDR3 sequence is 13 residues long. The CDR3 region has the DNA TGTGCCAGCAGCTTATTAGGCCTTCGATTTGCTTTCTTT. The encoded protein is CASSLLGLRFAFF.

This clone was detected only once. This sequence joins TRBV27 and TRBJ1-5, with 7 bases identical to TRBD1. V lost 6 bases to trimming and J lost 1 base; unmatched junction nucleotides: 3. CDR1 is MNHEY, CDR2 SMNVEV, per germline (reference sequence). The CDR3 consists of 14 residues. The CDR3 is CASRPTGSNQPQHF. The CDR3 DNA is TGTGCCAGCAGACCGACAGGGAGCAATCAGCCCCAGCATTTT.

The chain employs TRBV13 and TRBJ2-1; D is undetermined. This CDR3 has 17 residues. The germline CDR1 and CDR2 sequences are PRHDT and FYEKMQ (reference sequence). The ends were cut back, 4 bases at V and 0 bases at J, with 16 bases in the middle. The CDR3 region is CASSSLWRQSSYNEQFF. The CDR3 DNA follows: TGTGCCAGCAGCTCCCTATGGCGGCAGAGCTCCTACAATGAGCAGTTCTTC.

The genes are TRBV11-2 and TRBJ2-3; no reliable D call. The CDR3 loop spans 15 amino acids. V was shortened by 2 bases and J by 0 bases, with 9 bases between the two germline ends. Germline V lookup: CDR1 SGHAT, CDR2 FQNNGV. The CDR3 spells CASSLLVGSTDTQYF. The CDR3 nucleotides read TGTGCCAGCAGCTTATTGGTAGGGAGCACAGATACGCAGTATTTT.

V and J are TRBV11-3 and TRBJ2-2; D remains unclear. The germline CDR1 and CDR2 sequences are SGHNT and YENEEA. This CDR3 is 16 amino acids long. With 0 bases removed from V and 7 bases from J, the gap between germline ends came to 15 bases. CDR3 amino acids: CASSLDPPLRLGELFF. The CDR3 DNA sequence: TGTGCCAGCAGCTTAGACCCCCCCCTTCGCCTCGGGGAGCTGTTTTTT. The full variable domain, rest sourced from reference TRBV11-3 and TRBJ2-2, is EAGVVQSPRYKIIEKKQPVAFWCNPISGHNTLYWYLQNLGQGPELLIRYENEEAVDDSQLPKDRFSAERLKGVDSTLKIQPAELGDSAVYLCASSLDPPLRLGELFFGEGSRLTVL.

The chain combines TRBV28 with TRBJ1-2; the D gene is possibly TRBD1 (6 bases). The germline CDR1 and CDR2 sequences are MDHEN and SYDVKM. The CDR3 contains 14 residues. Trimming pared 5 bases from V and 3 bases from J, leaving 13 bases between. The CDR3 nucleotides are TGTGCCAGCAGTCTTCCGGGACAATACTATGGCTACACCTTC. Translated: CASSLPGQYYGYTF.

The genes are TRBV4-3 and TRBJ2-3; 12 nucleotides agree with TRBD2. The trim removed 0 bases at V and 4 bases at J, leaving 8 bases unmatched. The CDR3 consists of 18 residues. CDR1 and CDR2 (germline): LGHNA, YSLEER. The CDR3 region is CASSQDFTSGGRPDTQYF. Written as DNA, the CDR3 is TGCGCCAGCAGCCAAGACTTCACTAGCGGGGGGCGTCCAGATACGCAGTATTTT.

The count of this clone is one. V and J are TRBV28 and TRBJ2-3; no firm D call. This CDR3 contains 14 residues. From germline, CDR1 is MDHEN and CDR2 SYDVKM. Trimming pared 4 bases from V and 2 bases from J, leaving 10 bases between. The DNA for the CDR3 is TGTGCCAGCAGTTACTCCACCTTCACAGATACGCAGTATTTT. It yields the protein CASSYSTFTDTQYF. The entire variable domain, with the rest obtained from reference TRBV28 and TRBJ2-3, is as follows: DVKVTQSSRYLVKRTGEKVFLECVQDMDHENMFWYRQDPGLGLRLIYFSYDVKMKEKGDIPEGYSVSREKKERFSLILESASTNQTSMYLCASSYSTFTDTQYFGPGTRLTVL.

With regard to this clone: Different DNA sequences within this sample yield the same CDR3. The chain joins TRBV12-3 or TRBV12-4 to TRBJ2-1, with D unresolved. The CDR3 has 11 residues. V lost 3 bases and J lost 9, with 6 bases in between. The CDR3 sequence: CASSFVGEQFF. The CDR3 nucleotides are TGTGCCAGCAGTTTTGTCGGTGAGCAGTTCTTC.

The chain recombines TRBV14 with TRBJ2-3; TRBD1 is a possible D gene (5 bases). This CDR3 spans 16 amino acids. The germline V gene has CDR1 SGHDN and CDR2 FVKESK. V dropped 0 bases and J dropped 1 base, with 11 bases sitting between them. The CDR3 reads CASSQDFRQRTDTQYF. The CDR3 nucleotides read TGTGCCAGCAGCCAAGACTTTAGACAGCGCACAGATACGCAGTATTTT.

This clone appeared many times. The CDR3 region is CASSPHIDTGELFF. The DNA of the CDR3 is TGTGCCAGCAGCCCCCACATCGACACCGGGGAGCTGTTTTTT. The J gene is TRBJ2-2, the V gene TRBV7-3; D ambiguous. V was clipped by 5 bases and J by 3 bases, with 10 bases between them. Germline V gene lookup returns CDR1 SGHTA and CDR2 FQGTGA. CDR3 length equals 14 residues.

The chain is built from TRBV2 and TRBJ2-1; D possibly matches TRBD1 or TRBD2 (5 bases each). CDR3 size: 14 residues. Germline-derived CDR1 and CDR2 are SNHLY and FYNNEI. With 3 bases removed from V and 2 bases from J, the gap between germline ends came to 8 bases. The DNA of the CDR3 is TGTGCCAGCAGTGAGGGGGAGACCTACAATGAGCAGTTCTTC. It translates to CASSEGETYNEQFF.

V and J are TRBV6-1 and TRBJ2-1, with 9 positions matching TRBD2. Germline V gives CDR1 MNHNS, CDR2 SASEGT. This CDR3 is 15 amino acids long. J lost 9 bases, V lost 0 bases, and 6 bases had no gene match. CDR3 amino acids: CASSEAAGGLSEQFF. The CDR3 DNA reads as TGTGCCAGCAGTGAAGCGGCGGGGGGGCTTAGTGAGCAGTTCTTC.

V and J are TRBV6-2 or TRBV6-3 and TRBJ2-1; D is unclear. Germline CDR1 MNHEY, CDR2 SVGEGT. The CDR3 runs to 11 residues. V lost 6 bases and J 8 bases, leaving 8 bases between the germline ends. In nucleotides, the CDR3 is TGTGCCAGCAGCCCTTTCTATGAGCAGTTCTTC. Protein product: CASSPFYEQFF.

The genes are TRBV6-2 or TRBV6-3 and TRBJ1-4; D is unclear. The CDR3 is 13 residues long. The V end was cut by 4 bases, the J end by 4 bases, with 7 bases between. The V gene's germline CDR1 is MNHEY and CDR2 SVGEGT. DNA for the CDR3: TGTGCCAGCAGTTCCCTACTTAATGAAAAACTGTTTTTT. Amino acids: CASSSLLNEKLFF.

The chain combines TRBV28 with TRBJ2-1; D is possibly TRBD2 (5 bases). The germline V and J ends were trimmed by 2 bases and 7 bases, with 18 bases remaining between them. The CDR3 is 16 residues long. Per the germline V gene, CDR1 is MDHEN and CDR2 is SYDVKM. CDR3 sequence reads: CASSLNDARRDNEQFF. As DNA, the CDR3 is TGTGCCAGCAGTTTAAACGACGCGCGCCGGGATAATGAGCAGTTCTTC.